The sequence of this TCR beta chain was determined in a study of T cell responses to AZD1222 COVID-19 vaccine. Details on this clone: No antigen is known for it.

Study findings and constraints: Repertoire sampling occurred only after the peak T cell response. Most donors were white British, females outnumbered males, and clonal diversity was possibly underestimated. Within unmutated variant regions lay the reported targets of nearly half of spike-specific TCRs.

Repertoires were generated with immunoSEQ multiplex PCR, while TCRdb's copy carries only in-frame clones and drops some. This repertoire shows over 150,000 clones, around nine tenths found once; its top ten account for approximately 1.5%. The TCR sequence derives from an adult in good health. Here the sequenced sample was peripheral blood, taken on day 0 of AZD1222 vaccination.

For the CDR3, the DNA is TGTGCCAGCAGTTTCACCACAGTTTATGGCTACACCTTC. Protein sequence: CASSFTTVYGYTF. This chain links TRBV12-3 or TRBV12-4 with TRBJ1-2; D ambiguous. The CDR3 length is 13 residues. Trimming took 3 bases from V and 5 from J, leaving 10 bases between them.